This TCR beta chain derives from a study of T cell responses to AZD1222 COVID-19 vaccine. Study conclusions and caveats: Vaccine-associated CD4 TCRs ranged over spike, dominating at 160-218 and 743-854. Increased Spike-specific TCR breadth and depth were observed after two AZD1222 doses.

Using immunoSEQ multiplex PCR, the repertoire was profiled, and TCRdb retains in-frame clones only, with some absent. The sample consists of over 100,000 clones, approximately 85% of them appearing once. The sample holds a few counts of this clone. Its target is not known. Trimming shortened V by 3 bases and J by 6 bases, and 21 bases separated the two germline ends. This CDR3 has 17 amino acids. Germline CDR1 and CDR2: SGDLS and YYNGEE. V usage is TRBV9 and J usage is TRBJ1-4, with a tentative D call TRBD1 (5 bases). The specimen was peripheral blood, collected 28 days after the second dose of the MenACWY control vaccine. This clonotype was sampled from an adult who received the MenACWY meningococcal vaccine as a control. CDR3 DNA: TGTGCCAGCAGCGCCCGCGGGGTAGGGGTGCGGGATGAAAAACTGTTTTTT. Its protein product is CASSARGVGVRDEKLFF. Looking up the rest from reference TRBV9 and TRBJ1-4 gives the full variable domain: DSGVTQTPKHLITATGQRVTLRCSPRSGDLSVYWYQQSLDQGLQFLIQYYNGEERAKGNILERFSAQQFPDLHSELNLSSLELGDSALYFCASSARGVGVRDEKLFFGSGTQLSVL.